This entry lists 5 T cell receptor beta chains sequenced from one sample in a study of cytomegalovirus exposure and HLA in healthy donors. The primer mix had 60 Vbeta and 13 Jbeta primers. Profiling relied on immunoSEQ multiplex PCR, and the TCRdb table lists in-frame clones only, not all of them. Among approximately 140,000 clones, 88% were seen once, and the ten largest hold 0.51%. Input material: PBMCs. The receptors were sampled from a woman in her 40s in good health and CMV-seronegative.

The V and J genes are TRBV5-5 and TRBJ2-1; TRBD2 is a possible D gene (6 bases). CDR1 is SGHKS, CDR2 YYEKEE, per germline (reference sequence). V dropped 3 bases and J dropped 7 bases, with 11 bases sitting between them. This CDR3 has 13 amino acids. The CDR3 nucleotides read TGTGCCAGCAGCTGGGCTAGCGTGAATGAGCAGTTCTTC. It is translated as CASSWASVNEQFF.

This chain joins TRBV19 and TRBJ2-2; maybe TRBD1 (5 bases). With 3 bases removed from V and 5 bases from J, the gap between germline ends came to 13 bases. Germline CDR1 reads LNHDA; CDR2 reads SQIVND (reference sequence). The CDR3 spans 15 residues. The CDR3 here is CASSIQGTLTGELFF. CDR3 nucleotides: TGTGCCAGTAGTATCCAGGGAACCCTTACCGGGGAGCTGTTTTTT.

This chain uses TRBV4-1 with TRBJ2-1, with D perhaps matching TRBD1 (6 bases). Trimming removed 0 bases at V and 2 bases at J, with 11 bases between. The CDR3 is made up of 16 amino acids. Germline values: CDR1 MGHRA, CDR2 YSYEKL. The CDR3 sequence: CASSQDTAGAYNEQFF. Written as DNA, the CDR3 is TGCGCCAGCAGCCAAGATACGGCAGGGGCCTACAATGAGCAGTTCTTC.

The gene calls are TRBV4-3 and TRBJ2-5; D remains unclear. Per the germline V gene, CDR1 is LGHNA and CDR2 is YSLEER. Trimming left V 0 bases short and J 0 bases short, with 8 bases between. The CDR3 sequence is 15 residues long. The CDR3 bases are TGCGCCAGCAGCCAAGATATGAGGAACCAAGAGACCCAGTACTTC. The encoded protein is CASSQDMRNQETQYF.

As for this clone: The junction departs from the called germline gene at one end, perhaps through a read error. This chain connects TRBV7-9 to TRBJ2-2, with 10 bases matching TRBD2. This CDR3 contains 15 residues. Germline lookup yields CDR1 SEHNR and CDR2 FQNEAQ (reference sequence). CDR3 residues: CSSSLASGRGGELFF. CDR3 nucleotide sequence: TGTTCCAGCAGCTTAGCTAGCGGGAGAGGCGGGGAGCTGTTTTTT.